The 27 T cell receptor beta chains reported below all come from one sample, sequenced in a study of T-cell reconstitution after alpha-beta-depleted transplantation in children. During its preparation, the TCRbeta library received unique molecular identifiers. TCRdb reprocessed the PCR reads via MiXCR and lists one record per CDR3 protein. The data contain roughly 160,000 distinct CDR3 sequences, 11% of them singletons. The sample consisted of PBMCs, taken before TCRalphabeta/CD19-depleted stem cell transplant. The receptors derive from a boy between 2 and 15 years old with acute myeloid leukemia, due to receive a stem cell transplant.

The sample holds many counts of this clonotype. The V call is TRBV20-1, the J call TRBJ2-3, with 8 nucleotides matching TRBD2. The CDR3 has 17 residues. The J segment lost 0 bases and the V segment lost 0 bases, leaving 8 bases of the junction unmatched. Germline CDR1 reads DFQATT; CDR2 reads SNEGSKA (reference sequence). The CDR3 sequence is CSARDPNSGESTDTQYF. DNA for the CDR3: TGCAGTGCTAGAGATCCCAATAGCGGGGAAAGCACAGATACGCAGTATTTT.

This clonotype came up many times. The CDR3 sequence is CASRGRMSSYEQYF. The CDR3 region has the DNA TGTGCCAGCAGGGGACGGATGAGCTCCTACGAGCAGTACTTC. This chain uses TRBV6-7 with TRBJ2-7; either TRBD1 or TRBD2 may fit D (5 bases each). TRBV6-7 is an open reading frame whose function is uncertain. The CDR3 runs 14 residues. V was pared by 6 bases and J by 0 bases, with 12 bases between.

The CDR3 nucleotides read TGTGCCAGCAGTTTGTCCGTGGGGGGACTAGCGGGATTAAACAATGAGCAGTTCTTC. Its translation: CASSLSVGGLAGLNNEQFF. This sequence joins TRBV12-3 or TRBV12-4 and TRBJ2-1, with TRBD2 identical over 13 bases. The V and J ends lost 3 bases and 5 bases, in that order; junction bases with no gene match: 13. The CDR3 extends over 19 amino acids.

There are many counts of this clonotype. V and J are TRBV20-1 and TRBJ2-3; unclear D gene. Between the trimmed V and J ends, which lost 5 bases and 5 bases, there was a span of 11 bases. CDR1 and CDR2 (germline): DFQATT, SNEGSKA (reference sequence). The CDR3 loop spans 12 amino acids. CDR3 residues: CSAFLSGDTQYF. CDR3 coding DNA: TGCAGTGCTTTTCTTTCGGGAGATACGCAGTATTTT.

This clonotype showed up many times. This chain links TRBV20-1 with TRBJ2-7; 10 nucleotides agree with TRBD2. Germline values: CDR1 DFQATT, CDR2 SNEGSKA (reference sequence). J gave up 2 bases and V 3 bases, and 4 bases lay outside the gene matches. This CDR3 has 14 amino acids. The CDR3 coding sequence is TGCAGTGCTAGTTCTAGCGGGAGTCCCTACGAGCAGTACTTC. This translates into CSASSSGSPYEQYF.

Many counts were recorded for this clonotype. The chain couples TRBV3-1 to TRBJ1-1; D is undetermined. The length of the CDR3 is 13 residues. Germline loops: CDR1 LGHDT, CDR2 YNNKEL (reference sequence). Between the trimmed V and J ends, which lost 6 bases and 1 base, there was a span of 9 bases. CDR3 nucleotides: TGTGCCAGCAGTGTGCGGAAGAACACTGAAGCTTTCTTT. Amino acids: CASSVRKNTEAFF.

Ten or more counts support this clonotype. V is TRBV20-1 and J is TRBJ2-7, with D maybe TRBD2 (5 bases). This CDR3 is built from 14 residues. Trimming pared 6 bases from V and 2 bases from J, leaving 17 bases between. Germline V CDR1 and CDR2: DFQATT, SNEGSKA (reference sequence). CDR3 sequence: CSARLGVPPYEQYF. CDR3 sequence (DNA): TGCAGTGCCAGGCTGGGAGTACCCCCCTACGAGCAGTACTTC.

This clonotype was found many times. J is TRBJ1-1 and V is TRBV7-9, with 9 bases that match TRBD1. Germline trimming cut 6 bases from V and 3 bases from J; bases unmatched to any gene: 2. CDR3 length: 13 amino acids. In germline, CDR1 is SEHNR, CDR2 FQNEAQ (reference sequence). The DNA for the CDR3 is TGTGCCAGCAGGTGGGACAGGGACACTGAAGCTTTCTTT. Translating it yields CASRWDRDTEAFF.

There are many counts of this clonotype. The chain links TRBV13 to TRBJ2-1; D possibly matches TRBD1 or TRBD2 (5 bases each). V was clipped by 2 bases and J by 5 bases, with 19 bases between them. Germline CDR1 PRHDT, CDR2 FYEKMQ (reference sequence). The CDR3 is 17 residues long. DNA for the CDR3: TGTGCCAGCAGCTTATCCAAGGGGATCCTAGCAAACAATGAGCAGTTCTTC. It codes for CASSLSKGILANNEQFF.

This clonotype was observed at least ten times. The chain recombines TRBV29-1 with TRBJ2-1, with D perhaps TRBD1 or TRBD2 (5 bases each). The CDR3 consists of 14 residues. V was pared by 6 bases and J by 1 base, with 13 bases between. Germline CDR1 is SQVTM and CDR2 is ANQGSEA. CDR3 sequence (DNA): TGCAGCGTGGGGACGGCCTCGTCCTACAATGAGCAGTTCTTC. Amino acid sequence: CSVGTASSYNEQFF.

This clonotype was counted at least ten times. The chain is built from TRBV29-1 and TRBJ2-7; 13 positions match TRBD2. The germline gives CDR1 SQVTM, CDR2 ANQGSEA. V lost 6 bases and J lost 4; bases outside the gene matches: 3. The CDR3 consists of 13 residues. The CDR3 sequence is CSVKTSGRYEQYF. The CDR3 nucleotides read TGCAGCGTGAAGACTAGCGGGAGGTACGAGCAGTACTTC.

Many counts were recorded for this clonotype. V usage is TRBV5-1 and J usage is TRBJ1-2, with D unresolved. Germline CDR1 SGHRS, CDR2 YFSETQ. This CDR3 has 15 amino acids. V gave up 0 bases and J gave up 3 bases, with 12 bases separating them. CDR3 loop: CASSLVSLLDYGYTF. CDR3 nucleotides: TGCGCCAGCAGCTTGGTTTCTCTGCTTGACTATGGCTACACCTTC.

This clonotype was counted many times. The chain carries TRBV21-1 and TRBJ1-1. TRBV21-1 is reported as a pseudogene. The CDR3 is made up of 10 amino acids. CDR3 bases: TGTGCCAACCACAACACTGAAGCTTTCTTT. As protein: CANHNTEAFF.

This clonotype has a single count. A read error may be the cause here, since a much bigger clone is one base away. The CDR3 here is CACSQGSGGEGSETQYF. The CDR3 coding sequence is TGTGCCTGCAGCCAAGGTTCAGGCGGGGAGGGAAGTGAGACCCAGTACTTC. This chain joins TRBV3-1 and TRBJ2-5, with 7 nucleotides matching TRBD2. The CDR3 is 17 amino acids. Germline V gives CDR1 LGHDT, CDR2 YNNKEL (reference sequence).

At least ten counts were recorded for this clonotype. V gene TRBV24-1 combines with J gene TRBJ2-3; 10 bases agree with TRBD1. The CDR3 is made up of 14 amino acids. CDR1 is KGHDR and CDR2 is SFDVKD in the germline V gene. With 4 bases clipped from V and 4 bases from J, the junction kept 1 base outside the gene matches. DNA for the CDR3: TGTGCCACCAGTGAGGGGACAGGGGCAGATACGCAGTATTTT. It codes for CATSEGTGADTQYF.

This clonotype showed up many times. The chain uses TRBV29-1 and TRBJ2-6; D may be TRBD2 (6 bases). This CDR3 comprises 16 residues. The germline V gene has CDR1 SQVTM and CDR2 ANQGSEA. Trimming left V 6 bases short and J 0 bases short, with 15 bases between. The CDR3 is CSVSGTPRSGANVLTF. The CDR3 DNA is TGCAGCGTCTCCGGGACTCCTCGCTCTGGGGCCAACGTCCTGACTTTC.

This clonotype was recorded at least ten times. A read error may produce the germline difference seen at one junction end. The V call is TRBV29-1, the J call TRBJ2-5, with D perhaps TRBD2 (6 bases). Germline CDR1 and CDR2: SQVTM and ANQGSEA. The CDR3 is made up of 12 amino acids. The CDR3 region has the DNA TGCAGCGTCCTGTCTAGCGTAGAGACCCACTACTTC. Translation gives CSVLSSVETHYF.

This clonotype came up many times. The CDR3 spells CAISHSADQPQHF. CDR3 in DNA: TGTGCCATCAGTCACAGTGCTGATCAGCCCCAGCATTTT. The rearrangement links TRBV10-3 to TRBJ1-5; no definite D call. The V and J ends lost 5 bases and 5 bases respectively, with 10 bases between them. Per germline, CDR1 ENHRY and CDR2 SYGVKD. This CDR3 has 13 amino acids.

This clonotype was recorded at least ten times. The chain employs TRBV10-2 and TRBJ1-1, with D perhaps matching TRBD1 (6 bases). From germline, CDR1 is WSHSY and CDR2 SAAADI. The CDR3 has 12 residues. The ends were cut back, 10 bases at V and 5 bases at J, with 14 bases in the middle. Here the CDR3 DNA reads TGCGCCACCAAAGGGGGTGGAACTGAAGCTTTCTTT. Its translation: CATKGGGTEAFF.

This clonotype was detected many times. This chain joins TRBV28 and TRBJ2-7, with 13 bases matching TRBD2. The CDR3 is 17 residues long. Unmatched junction bases numbered 8, after V lost 5 bases and J lost 1 base. Per germline, CDR1 MDHEN and CDR2 SYDVKM. The CDR3 spells CASSPIGLAGASYEQYF. CDR3 DNA: TGTGCCAGCAGTCCGATCGGACTAGCGGGAGCATCCTACGAGCAGTACTTC.

This clonotype showed up many times. This chain links TRBV4-2 with TRBJ2-3, with D possibly TRBD2 on 7 matching bases. The CDR3 sequence is 15 residues long. The V gene lost 5 bases and the J gene lost 6 bases, with 18 bases spanning the gap. The germline V gene has CDR1 LGHNA and CDR2 YNFKEQ. CDR3 sequence (DNA): TGTGCCAGCAGCGCGACGGGGGGCTCATACGATACGCAGTATTTT. This sequence encodes CASSATGGSYDTQYF.

This clonotype was recorded many times. An end of the junction differs from the germline gene, which may be a read error. The chain joins TRBV5-6 to TRBJ2-2; 7 bases match TRBD2. This CDR3 is built from 18 residues. Looked up from germline, CDR1 is SGHDT and CDR2 is YYEEEE. The CDR3 protein is CASSLFGGSRLNAGELFF. In DNA, the CDR3 is TGTGCCAGCAGCTTGTTCGGGGGGTCCAGACTGAACGCCGGGGAGCTGTTTTTT. Full variable domain (rest looked up from reference TRBV5-6 and TRBJ2-2): DAGVTQSPTHLIKTRGQQVTLRCSPKSGHDTVSWYQQALGQGPQFIFQYYEEEERQRGNFPDRFSGHQFPNYSSELNVNALLLGDSALYLCASSLFGGSRLNAGELFFGEGSRLTVL.

Ten or more counts support this clonotype. The CDR3 sequence is CASSSSGTGTYEQYF. Written as DNA, the CDR3 is TGTGCCAGCAGTTCTTCCGGGACAGGGACCTACGAGCAGTACTTC. The chain links TRBV28 to TRBJ2-7, with TRBD1 matching 9 bases. V shed 4 bases and J 2 bases; nucleotides not matched to a gene: 6. Germline CDR1 is MDHEN and CDR2 is SYDVKM. The CDR3 runs to 15 residues.

This clonotype was seen at least ten times. The chain recombines TRBV7-8 with TRBJ2-1; TRBD2 aligns across 7 bases. V dropped 2 bases and J dropped 0; count of bases not matched to a gene: 10. The CDR3 is 18 amino acids. CDR1 and CDR2 (germline): SGHVS, FQNEAQ. CDR3 DNA: TGTGCCAGCAGCTTATCTTTTCGCGGGAGCGACTCCTACAATGAGCAGTTCTTC. Translation: CASSLSFRGSDSYNEQFF. Complete variable domain (other parts from reference TRBV7-8 and TRBJ2-1): GAGVSQSPRYKVAKRGQDVALRCDPISGHVSLFWYQQALGQGPEFLTYFQNEAQLDKSGLPSDRFFAERPEGSVSTLKIQRTQQEDSAVYLCASSLSFRGSDSYNEQFFGPGTRLTVL.

This clonotype was recorded a few times. The J gene is TRBJ2-2, the V gene TRBV29-1; 9 bases match TRBD1. V lost 3 bases to trimming and J lost 7 bases; unmatched junction nucleotides: 6. The CDR3 is 14 amino acids. Germline CDR1 reads SQVTM; CDR2 reads ANQGSEA. Here the CDR3 reads CSVELGQGGGELFF. The CDR3 DNA reads TGCAGCGTTGAGTTGGGACAGGGCGGCGGGGAGCTGTTTTTT.

This clonotype was seen repeatedly, ten times or more. The chain combines TRBV15 with TRBJ2-1, with a possible D match to TRBD1 (5 bases). Trimming cost V 6 bases and J 12 bases, with 24 bases left between them. In germline, CDR1 is LNHNV, CDR2 YYDKDF (reference sequence). CDR3 length: 15 amino acids. CDR3 sequence: CATRMQGPVGVGQFF. DNA for the CDR3: TGTGCCACCAGGATGCAGGGTCCAGTTGGTGTTGGGCAGTTCTTC.

This clonotype was found many times. The J gene is TRBJ1-1, the V gene TRBV20-1; possibly TRBD1 for D (6 bases). This CDR3 region has 15 residues. The ends were cut back, 3 bases at V and 4 bases at J, with 18 bases in the middle. Germline CDR1 reads DFQATT; CDR2 reads SNEGSKA (reference sequence). The CDR3 region has the DNA TGCAGTGCTAGTGGTCTGGGGGGGGCGGGCACTGAAGCTTTCTTT. Encoded protein: CSASGLGGAGTEAFF.